What follows are 29 T cell receptor beta chains derived from one specimen sequenced in a study of regulatory T cells in long-lasting Graves disease. Construction of the TCR beta libraries employed iRepertoire HTBI primers in conjunction with Arm-PCR of CDR3 regions. A single record per CDR3 protein comes from TCRdb applying MiXCR to the multiplex PCR reads. This sample has around 250,000 distinct CDR3 sequences, with about 18% found just once. As for time point: newly diagnosed GD, antithyroid drugs for less than 3 months. PBMC RNA was the source of the TCR library. This sample also belongs to another study, concerning T cells in Graves' hyperthyroidism and ophthalmopathy.

The material sequenced was peripheral blood mononuclear cells (PBMCs), taken at new diagnosis, from a patient treated with antithyroid drugs. The receptors here all came from a woman aged 30 to 39 with Graves disease.

There are many counts of this clonotype. The rearrangement links TRBV7-2 to TRBJ1-4, with D possibly TRBD1 on 5 matching bases. The V end was cut by 2 bases, the J end by 8 bases, with 12 bases between. CDR3 length: 14 residues. CDR1 SGHTA and CDR2 FQGNSA come from the germline V gene. The chain's CDR3 is CASSLLGAGEKLFF. CDR3 DNA sequence: TGTGCCAGCAGCTTACTCGGGGCGGGCGAAAAACTGTTTTTT.

This clonotype was picked up many times. CDR3 sequence: CASSPDRNADTQYF. DNA of the CDR3: TGTGCCAGCAGTCCGGACAGGAATGCAGATACGCAGTATTTT. The chain employs TRBV11-2 and TRBJ2-3; 7 nucleotides match TRBD1. J gave up 4 bases and V 6 bases, and 7 bases lay outside the gene matches. Germline V gene data show CDR1 as SGHAT and CDR2 as FQNNGV. The CDR3 extends over 14 amino acids.

The table lists this clonotype with many counts. The chain couples TRBV20-1 to TRBJ2-5; D call uncertain. The germline CDR1 and CDR2 sequences are DFQATT and SNEGSKA (reference sequence). The CDR3 is 13 residues long. The V end was cut by 6 bases, the J end by 1 base, with 12 bases between. The CDR3 region has the DNA TGCAGTGCCGAACCCGAAGCCCAAGAGACCCAGTACTTC. This translates into CSAEPEAQETQYF.

There are a few counts of this clonotype. A read error may explain this, as a much larger clone is one base away. The chain joins TRBV4-1 to TRBJ2-5; maybe TRBD2 (5 bases). The CDR3 is made up of 14 amino acids. CDR1 is MGHRA and CDR2 is YSYEKL in the germline V gene. V was cut by 4 bases and J by 9 bases, with 18 bases left in between. The CDR3 protein is CASSLSVGLEAQYF. CDR3 DNA sequence: TGCGCCAGCAGCCTATCGGTAGGGTTGGAGGCCCAGTACTTC.

This clonotype came up many times. J is TRBJ2-5 and V is TRBV11-2, with D perhaps TRBD2 (6 bases). In germline, CDR1 is SGHAT, CDR2 FQNNGV. V lost 2 bases to trimming and J lost 5 bases, with 18 bases between them. The CDR3 loop spans 16 amino acids. The CDR3 loop is CASSLLHGGVGETQYF. CDR3 in DNA: TGTGCCAGCAGCTTACTCCACGGCGGGGTCGGGGAGACCCAGTACTTC.

Comments on this clonotype: Since a far larger clone is one base different, this is likely a read error. The J gene is TRBJ2-1, the V gene TRBV2; 9 bases are a match to TRBD2. The germline gives CDR1 SNHLY, CDR2 FYNNEI. CDR3 length: 17 residues. V lost 5 bases, J lost 0 bases, and 8 bases stayed unmatched. The CDR3 bases are TGTGCCAGCAGTCGGCTAGCGGGGTTCTCCTCCTACAATGAGCAGTTCTTC. It specifies CASSRLAGFSSYNEQFF.

This clonotype was observed many times. The rearrangement uses TRBV7-2 and TRBJ2-7, with D possibly matching TRBD2 (6 bases). The germline V and J ends were trimmed by 6 bases and 10 bases, with 19 bases remaining between them. There are 13 residues in the CDR3. Germline V gene data show CDR1 as SGHTA and CDR2 as FQGNSA. DNA of the CDR3: TGTGCCAGCAGTTTTACATTTAGCGGAGCTCAGTACTTC. Translation: CASSFTFSGAQYF.

This clonotype was seen more than once but under ten times. A much larger clonotype is one base distant, so this may be a read error. The gene calls are TRBV6-2 or TRBV6-3 and TRBJ1-5; possible D gene TRBD1, 6 bases. Trimming took 7 bases from V and 7 from J, leaving 20 bases between them. Germline CDR1 reads MNHEY; CDR2 reads SVGEGT. The CDR3 has 15 residues. Here the CDR3 DNA reads TGTGCCAGCAATGAATCCCTCGGGGGCAGGCAGCCCCAGCATTTT. Protein sequence: CASNESLGGRQPQHF.

A note on this clonotype: One end of the junction does not line up with germline, which may come from a read error. J is TRBJ2-6 and V is TRBV14; D possibly corresponds to TRBD1 (5 bases). The CDR3 length is 17 residues. Germline V CDR1 and CDR2: SGHDN, FVKESK. CDR3 nucleotide sequence: TGTGCCAGCAGCCAAGATCAAATCAGGGCTGGGGCCAACGTCCCGACTTTC. Translation: CASSQDQIRAGANVPTF.

This clonotype was detected many times. The chain links TRBV3-1 to TRBJ2-7; D call uncertain. This CDR3 is 13 amino acids long. V lost 2 bases, J lost 4 bases, and 9 bases lay in between. CDR1 is LGHDT, CDR2 YNNKEL, per germline (reference sequence). This CDR3 is CASSQIGGYEQYF. The CDR3 coding sequence is TGTGCCAGCAGCCAAATAGGCGGTTACGAGCAGTACTTC.

This clonotype was recorded at least ten times. The chain carries TRBV3-1 and TRBJ1-1; 10 bases map to TRBD1. The CDR3 runs to 15 residues. The germline V gene encodes CDR1 LGHDT and CDR2 YNNKEL (reference sequence). With 5 bases clipped from V and 3 bases from J, the junction kept 6 bases outside the gene matches. Here the CDR3 reads CASSAGTGVDTEAFF. CDR3 nucleotides: TGTGCCAGCAGCGCCGGGACAGGGGTTGACACTGAAGCTTTCTTT.

This clonotype appeared many times. The J gene is TRBJ1-2, the V gene TRBV7-9; TRBD1 aligns across 10 bases. This CDR3 contains 16 residues. V lost 1 base to trimming and J lost 0 bases; unmatched junction nucleotides: 2. From germline, CDR1 is SEHNR and CDR2 FQNEAQ (reference sequence). DNA of the CDR3: TGTGCCAGCAGCTTAGGAGGGACAGGGGCTAACTATGGCTACACCTTC. This encodes CASSLGGTGANYGYTF.

This clonotype was detected ten times or more. The chain uses TRBV9 and TRBJ1-2; 9 nucleotides line up with TRBD1. The V and J ends lost 4 bases and 11 bases, in that order; junction bases with no gene match: 9. Germline-derived CDR1 and CDR2 are SGDLS and YYNGEE. The CDR3 has 13 amino acids. The CDR3 DNA sequence: TGTGCCAGCAGCCCCCTAGGGACAGGGAGTTACACCTTC. Translation: CASSPLGTGSYTF. Based on the CDR3 plus reference TRBV9 and TRBJ1-2, the full variable domain is DSGVTQTPKHLITATGQRVTLRCSPRSGDLSVYWYQQSLDQGLQFLIQYYNGEERAKGNILERFSAQQFPDLHSELNLSSLELGDSALYFCASSPLGTGSYTFGSGTRLTVV.

This clonotype was counted many times. The V call is TRBV18, the J call TRBJ1-5; the D is unclear. V was shortened by 3 bases and J by 7 bases, with 16 bases between the two germline ends. Germline V gives CDR1 KGHSH, CDR2 LQKENI. The CDR3 runs 15 residues. CDR3 DNA: TGTGCCAGCTCACCGGGAGGAGGGTCGGGGCAGCCCCAGCATTTT. It translates to CASSPGGGSGQPQHF.

The chain is built from TRBV7-2 and TRBJ1-3, with a weak D call TRBD1 (6 bases). Trimming left V 4 bases short and J 9 bases short, with 22 bases between. This CDR3 has 16 residues. Germline CDR1 and CDR2: SGHTA and FQGNSA. The CDR3, as DNA: TGTGCCAGCAGCTCCGGGGACATTATAAGGACGAGCACCATATATTTT. The encoded protein is CASSSGDIIRTSTIYF.

This clonotype was recorded many times. This chain uses TRBV7-9 with TRBJ1-1; D remains ambiguous. Trimming shortened V by 3 bases and J by 0 bases, and 11 bases separated the two germline ends. Germline CDR1 is SEHNR and CDR2 is FQNEAQ (reference sequence). CDR3 length: 15 residues. The CDR3 loop reads CASSLRVGMNTEAFF. CDR3 DNA sequence: TGTGCCAGCAGCTTGAGGGTGGGGATGAACACTGAAGCTTTCTTT.

The chain has TRBV4-1 and TRBJ2-5; 9 nucleotides match TRBD1. The CDR3 has 15 residues. J was trimmed by 5 bases and V by 4 bases; bases with no gene match: 8. The germline V gene encodes CDR1 MGHRA and CDR2 YSYEKL. The CDR3 loop is CASSPKDRGRETQYF. The CDR3 DNA reads TGCGCCAGCAGCCCCAAGGACAGGGGAAGGGAGACCCAGTACTTC.

In its sample, this clonotype was seen many times. The V and J genes are TRBV7-9 and TRBJ1-1, with D possibly TRBD1 on 6 matching bases. The CDR3 contains 14 residues. V was pared by 6 bases and J by 3 bases, with 14 bases between. Germline CDR1 and CDR2: SEHNR and FQNEAQ (reference sequence). The CDR3 protein is CASRPGGKDTEAFF. CDR3 bases: TGTGCCAGCAGGCCGGGGGGCAAGGACACTGAAGCTTTCTTT.

This clonotype was recorded at least ten times. J is TRBJ2-3 and V is TRBV19; weak D call: TRBD1 (6 bases). The V and J ends lost 6 bases and 0 bases respectively, with 16 bases between them. Germline V gene lookup returns CDR1 LNHDA and CDR2 SQIVND (reference sequence). The length of the CDR3 is 16 residues. The CDR3 DNA follows: TGTGCCAGTAGCCCGAGGGGGAGAACTAGCACAGATACGCAGTATTTT. This codes for CASSPRGRTSTDTQYF.

This clonotype was observed at least ten times. The genes are TRBV7-9 and TRBJ2-7; a possible D gene is TRBD2 (5 bases). Per the germline V gene, CDR1 is SEHNR and CDR2 is FQNEAQ (reference sequence). V was shortened by 4 bases and J by 2 bases, with 12 bases between the two germline ends. This CDR3 spans 14 amino acids. In DNA, the CDR3 is TGTGCCAGCAGCTCGACCGACGGGACCTACGAGCAGTACTTC. Translating gives CASSSTDGTYEQYF.

The chain uses TRBV6-1 and TRBJ2-7; D is perhaps TRBD1 (7 bases). In germline, CDR1 is MNHNS, CDR2 SASEGT. CDR3 length: 15 amino acids. Trimming shortened V by 7 bases and J by 0 bases, and 16 bases separated the two germline ends. The CDR3 DNA sequence: TGTGCCAGCACCCAGGGGGGACGGACCTCCTACGAGCAGTACTTC. Its protein product is CASTQGGRTSYEQYF.

This clonotype was counted many times. The chain has TRBV20-1 and TRBJ1-1; 7 positions match TRBD1. V lost 5 bases and J lost 6; bases outside the gene matches: 15. This CDR3 comprises 15 residues. Germline values: CDR1 DFQATT, CDR2 SNEGSKA (reference sequence). CDR3 nucleotides: TGCAGTGCTGAGCCCTTTTCCGGGACAGCGGCTGAAGCTTTCTTT. As protein: CSAEPFSGTAAEAFF.

This clonotype was recorded at least ten times. The J gene is TRBJ1-4, the V gene TRBV3-1; D remains ambiguous. The CDR3 contains 13 residues. The ends were cut back, 2 bases at V and 8 bases at J, with 9 bases in the middle. CDR1 and CDR2 from the germline V gene are LGHDT and YNNKEL (reference sequence). CDR3 nucleotide sequence: TGTGCCAGCAGCCAACAAGGGCGGGAAAAACTGTTTTTT. It translates to CASSQQGREKLFF. Variable domain in full (rest from reference TRBV3-1 and TRBJ1-4): DTAVSQTPKYLVTQMGNDKSIKCEQNLGHDTMYWYKQDSKKFLKIMFSYNNKELIINETVPNRFSPKSPDKAHLNLHINSLELGDSAVYFCASSQQGREKLFFGSGTQLSVL.

There are many counts of this clonotype. This chain connects TRBV5-4 to TRBJ1-2; the D gene is possibly TRBD1 (5 bases). The CDR3 runs 13 residues. Trimming took off 5 bases at V and 4 bases at J, with 12 bases between the two ends. Germline CDR1 SGHNT, CDR2 YYREEE (reference sequence). The CDR3 reads CASRLKGAYGYTF. CDR3 DNA: TGTGCCAGCAGGCTAAAAGGGGCCTATGGCTACACCTTC.

V usage is TRBV19 and J usage is TRBJ1-2, with D hard to call. This CDR3 contains 16 residues. The V and J ends lost 1 base and 0 bases respectively, with 12 bases between them. CDR1 and CDR2 (germline): LNHDA, SQIVND (reference sequence). CDR3 residues: CASSIGAAAANYGYTF. The CDR3 coding sequence is TGTGCCAGTAGTATAGGCGCGGCTGCGGCTAACTATGGCTACACCTTC.

The sample holds many counts of this clonotype. The chain combines TRBV20-1 with TRBJ1-6; the D is unclear. The germline CDR1 and CDR2 sequences are DFQATT and SNEGSKA (reference sequence). The CDR3 extends over 16 amino acids. With 0 bases removed from V and 7 bases from J, the gap between germline ends came to 16 bases. CDR3 in amino acids: CSARDIFPQPNSPLHF. CDR3 bases: TGCAGTGCTAGAGATATTTTTCCTCAACCCAATTCACCCCTCCACTTT.

This clonotype appeared many times. V gene TRBV20-1 combines with J gene TRBJ2-5; a weak D match, TRBD2 (5 bases). Germline lookup yields CDR1 DFQATT and CDR2 SNEGSKA (reference sequence). The CDR3 is 14 amino acids. The V gene lost 3 bases and the J gene lost 3 bases, with 14 bases spanning the gap. The CDR3 sequence: CSASIGLAKETQYF. The CDR3, as DNA: TGCAGTGCTAGTATCGGCCTAGCAAAAGAGACCCAGTACTTC.

This clonotype was observed many times. The rearrangement uses TRBV19 and TRBJ1-5, with D hard to call. V was trimmed by 5 bases and J by 0 bases, leaving 11 bases between them. Germline assignment: CDR1 LNHDA and CDR2 SQIVND (reference sequence). The CDR3 totals 15 residues. For the CDR3, the DNA is TGTGCCAGTAGTGACCTTCCGGTTAGCAATCAGCCCCAGCATTTT. This translates into CASSDLPVSNQPQHF. Filled out from reference TRBV19 and TRBJ1-5, the complete variable domain reads DGGITQSPKYLFRKEGQNVTLSCEQNLNHDAMYWYRQDPGQGLRLIYYSQIVNDFQKGDIAEGYSVSREKKESFPLTVTSAQKNPTAFYLCASSDLPVSNQPQHFGDGTRLSIL.

This clonotype was seen ten or more times. V usage is TRBV20-1 and J usage is TRBJ1-6; TRBD1 matches 8 bases. The CDR3 spans 15 residues. Trimming removed 3 bases from V and 7 bases from J; junction bases left unmatched: 8. Germline V CDR1 and CDR2: DFQATT, SNEGSKA (reference sequence). The CDR3 here is CSASPTGGLNSPLHF. In nucleotides, the CDR3 is TGCAGTGCTAGCCCCACAGGGGGACTGAATTCACCCCTCCACTTT.